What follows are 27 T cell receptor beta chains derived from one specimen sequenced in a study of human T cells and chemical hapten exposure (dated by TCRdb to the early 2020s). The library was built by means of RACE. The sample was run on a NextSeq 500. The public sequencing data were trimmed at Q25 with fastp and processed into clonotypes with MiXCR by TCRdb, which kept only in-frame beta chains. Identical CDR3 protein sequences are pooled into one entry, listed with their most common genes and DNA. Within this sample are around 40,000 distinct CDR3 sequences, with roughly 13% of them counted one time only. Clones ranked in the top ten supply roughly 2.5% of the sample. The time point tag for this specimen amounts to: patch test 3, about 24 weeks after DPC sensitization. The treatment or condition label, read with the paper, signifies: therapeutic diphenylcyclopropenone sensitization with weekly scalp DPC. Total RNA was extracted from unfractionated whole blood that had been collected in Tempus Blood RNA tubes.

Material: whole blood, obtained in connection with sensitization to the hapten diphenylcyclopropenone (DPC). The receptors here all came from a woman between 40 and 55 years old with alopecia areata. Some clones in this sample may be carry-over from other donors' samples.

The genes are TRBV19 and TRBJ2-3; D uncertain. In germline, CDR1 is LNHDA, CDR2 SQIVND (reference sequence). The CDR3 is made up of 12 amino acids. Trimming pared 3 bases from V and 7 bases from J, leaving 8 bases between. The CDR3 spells CASSIRANTQYF. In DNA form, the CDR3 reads TGTGCCAGTAGTATCCGGGCGAATACGCAGTATTTT.

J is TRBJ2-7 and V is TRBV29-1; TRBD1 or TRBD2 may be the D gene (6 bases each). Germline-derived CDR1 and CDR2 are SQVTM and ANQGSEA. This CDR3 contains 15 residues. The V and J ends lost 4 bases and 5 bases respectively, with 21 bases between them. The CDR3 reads CSVAGATGYNDEQYF. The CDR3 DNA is TGCAGCGTTGCGGGGGCCACAGGGTATAACGACGAGCAGTACTTC.

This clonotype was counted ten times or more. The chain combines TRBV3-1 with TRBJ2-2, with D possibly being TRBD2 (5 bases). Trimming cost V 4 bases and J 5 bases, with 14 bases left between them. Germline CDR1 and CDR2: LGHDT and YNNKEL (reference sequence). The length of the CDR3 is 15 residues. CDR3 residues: CASSRGGSRTGELFF. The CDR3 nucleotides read TGTGCCAGCAGCCGAGGCGGGTCCAGGACCGGGGAGCTGTTTTTT.

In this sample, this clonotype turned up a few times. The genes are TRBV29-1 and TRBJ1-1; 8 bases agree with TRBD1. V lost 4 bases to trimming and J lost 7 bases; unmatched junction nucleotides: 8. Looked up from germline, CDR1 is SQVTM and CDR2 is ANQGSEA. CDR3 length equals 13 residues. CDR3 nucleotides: TGCAGCGTTGTTGCTGACAGGGGCGGTGAAGCTTTCTTT. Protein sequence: CSVVADRGGEAFF.

The CDR3 protein is CASSPPYEEKLFF. In DNA, the CDR3 is TGTGCCAGCTCACCACCTTACGAGGAAAAACTGTTTTTT. V gene TRBV18 combines with J gene TRBJ1-4; D not certain. The CDR3 extends over 13 amino acids. Germline V gene data show CDR1 as KGHSH and CDR2 as LQKENI. Trimming stripped 0 bases from V and 8 bases from J, with 7 bases between.

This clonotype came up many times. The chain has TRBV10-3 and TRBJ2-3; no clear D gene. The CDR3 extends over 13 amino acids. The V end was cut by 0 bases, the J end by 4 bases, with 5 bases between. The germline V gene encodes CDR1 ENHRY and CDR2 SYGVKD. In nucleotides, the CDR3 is TGTGCCATCAGTGAGTCTCAGCCAGATACGCAGTATTTT. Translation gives CAISESQPDTQYF.

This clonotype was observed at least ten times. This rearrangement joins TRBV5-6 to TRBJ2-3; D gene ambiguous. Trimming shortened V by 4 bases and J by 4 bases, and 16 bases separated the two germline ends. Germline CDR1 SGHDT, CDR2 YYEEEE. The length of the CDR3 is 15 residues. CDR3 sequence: CASSPGGLSPDTQYF. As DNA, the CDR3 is TGTGCCAGCAGCCCGGGTGGCCTTAGCCCAGATACGCAGTATTTT.

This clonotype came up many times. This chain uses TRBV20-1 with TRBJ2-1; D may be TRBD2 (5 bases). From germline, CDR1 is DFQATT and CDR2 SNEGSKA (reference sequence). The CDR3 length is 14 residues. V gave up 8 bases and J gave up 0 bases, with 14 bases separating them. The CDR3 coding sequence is TGCAGTAGGATCCGAGCGGACTCCTACAATGAGCAGTTCTTC. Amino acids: CSRIRADSYNEQFF.

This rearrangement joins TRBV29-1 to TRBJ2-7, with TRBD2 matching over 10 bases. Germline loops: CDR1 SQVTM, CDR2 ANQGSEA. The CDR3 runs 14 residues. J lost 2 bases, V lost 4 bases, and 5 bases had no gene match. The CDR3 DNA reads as TGCAGCGTTGTGAGCGGGAGGGATACCTACGAGCAGTACTTC. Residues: CSVVSGRDTYEQYF.

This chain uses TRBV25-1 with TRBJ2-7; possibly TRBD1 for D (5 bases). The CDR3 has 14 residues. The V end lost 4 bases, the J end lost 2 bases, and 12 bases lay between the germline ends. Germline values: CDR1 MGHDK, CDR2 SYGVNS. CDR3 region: CASSVSRVPYEQYF. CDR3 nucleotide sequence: TGTGCCAGCAGTGTGTCCAGGGTCCCCTACGAGCAGTACTTC.

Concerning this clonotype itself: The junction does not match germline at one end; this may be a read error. DNA of the CDR3: TGTGGCAGCAGCGCCGCCTTGTGGACCCAGTACTTC. Residues: CGSSAALWTQYF. The V gene is TRBV7-9, the J gene TRBJ2-5; D call uncertain. The CDR3 is made up of 12 amino acids. Germline CDR1 SEHNR, CDR2 FQNEAQ (reference sequence).

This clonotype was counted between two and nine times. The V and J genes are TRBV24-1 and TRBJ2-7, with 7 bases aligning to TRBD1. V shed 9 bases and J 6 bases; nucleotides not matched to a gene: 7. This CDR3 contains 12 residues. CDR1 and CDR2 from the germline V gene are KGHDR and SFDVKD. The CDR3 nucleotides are TGTGCCACCGGACAGGCCCTAGGCGAGCAGTACTTC. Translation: CATGQALGEQYF.

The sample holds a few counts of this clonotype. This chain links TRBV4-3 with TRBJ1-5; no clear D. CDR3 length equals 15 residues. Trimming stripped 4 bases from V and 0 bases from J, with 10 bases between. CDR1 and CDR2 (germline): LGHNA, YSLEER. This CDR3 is CASSPAAHSNQPQHF. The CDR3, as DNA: TGCGCCAGCAGCCCTGCCGCCCATAGCAATCAGCCCCAGCATTTT.

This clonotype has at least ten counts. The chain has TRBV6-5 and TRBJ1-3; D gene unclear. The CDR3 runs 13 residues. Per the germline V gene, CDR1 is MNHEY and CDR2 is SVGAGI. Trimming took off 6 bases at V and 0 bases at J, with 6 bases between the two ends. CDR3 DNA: TGTGCCAGCAGCCAGATCTCTGGAAACACCATATATTTT. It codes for CASSQISGNTIYF.

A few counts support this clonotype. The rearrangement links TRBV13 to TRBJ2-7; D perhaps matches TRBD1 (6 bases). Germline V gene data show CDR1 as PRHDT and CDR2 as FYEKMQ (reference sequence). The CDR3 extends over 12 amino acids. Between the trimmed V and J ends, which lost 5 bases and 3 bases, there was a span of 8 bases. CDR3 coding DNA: TGTGCCAGCAGCATCAGGGGCTACGAGCAGTACTTC. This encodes CASSIRGYEQYF.

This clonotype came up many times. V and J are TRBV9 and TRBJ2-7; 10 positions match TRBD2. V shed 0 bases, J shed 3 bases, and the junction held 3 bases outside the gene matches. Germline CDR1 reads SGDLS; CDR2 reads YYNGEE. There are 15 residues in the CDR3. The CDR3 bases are TGTGCCAGCAGCGTAGAAGCGGGGGGGATCTACGAGCAGTACTTC. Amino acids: CASSVEAGGIYEQYF.

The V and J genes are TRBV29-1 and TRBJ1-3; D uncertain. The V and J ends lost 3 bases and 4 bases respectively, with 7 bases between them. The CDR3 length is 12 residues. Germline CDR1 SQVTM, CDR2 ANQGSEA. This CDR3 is CSVELQGNTIYF. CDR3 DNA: TGCAGCGTTGAGTTACAGGGAAACACCATATATTTT.

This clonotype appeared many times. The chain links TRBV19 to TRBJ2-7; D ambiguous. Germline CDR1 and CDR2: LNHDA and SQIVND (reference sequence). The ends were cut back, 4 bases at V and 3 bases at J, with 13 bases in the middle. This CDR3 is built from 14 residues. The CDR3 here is CASSNSGRDYEQYF. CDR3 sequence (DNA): TGTGCCAGTAGTAATTCGGGTAGAGACTACGAGCAGTACTTC.

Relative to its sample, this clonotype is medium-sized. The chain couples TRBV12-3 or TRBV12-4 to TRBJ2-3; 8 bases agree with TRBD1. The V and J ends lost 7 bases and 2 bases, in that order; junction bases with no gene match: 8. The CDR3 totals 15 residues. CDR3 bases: TGTGCCAGCAACCCGGACAGGGCTGCCACAGATACGCAGTATTTT. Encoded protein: CASNPDRAATDTQYF.

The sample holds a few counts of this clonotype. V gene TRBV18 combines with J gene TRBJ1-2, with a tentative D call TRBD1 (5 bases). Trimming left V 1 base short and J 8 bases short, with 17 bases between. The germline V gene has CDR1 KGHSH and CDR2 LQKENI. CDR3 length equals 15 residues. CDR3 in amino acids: CASSPRNTKGDGYTF. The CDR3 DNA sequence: TGTGCCAGCTCACCACGAAATACGAAAGGGGACGGCTACACCTTC.

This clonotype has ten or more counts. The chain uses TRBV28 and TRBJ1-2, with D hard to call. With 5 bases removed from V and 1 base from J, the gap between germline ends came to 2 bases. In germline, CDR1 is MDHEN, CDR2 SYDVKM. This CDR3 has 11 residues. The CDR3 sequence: CASSDNYGYTF. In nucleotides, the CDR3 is TGTGCCAGCAGTGATAACTATGGCTACACCTTC.

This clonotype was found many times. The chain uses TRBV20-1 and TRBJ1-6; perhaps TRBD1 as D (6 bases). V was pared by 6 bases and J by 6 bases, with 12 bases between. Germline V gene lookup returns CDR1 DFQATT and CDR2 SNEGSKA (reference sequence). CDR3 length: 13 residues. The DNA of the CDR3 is TGCAGTGCAAACGGGACACCTAATTCACCCCTCCACTTT. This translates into CSANGTPNSPLHF.

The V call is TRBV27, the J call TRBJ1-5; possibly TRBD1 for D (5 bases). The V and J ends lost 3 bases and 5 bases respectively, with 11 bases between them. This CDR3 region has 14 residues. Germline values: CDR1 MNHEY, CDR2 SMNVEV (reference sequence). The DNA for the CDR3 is TGTGCCAGCAGTTTGGGGGGGACCCATCAGCCCCAGCATTTT. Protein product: CASSLGGTHQPQHF.

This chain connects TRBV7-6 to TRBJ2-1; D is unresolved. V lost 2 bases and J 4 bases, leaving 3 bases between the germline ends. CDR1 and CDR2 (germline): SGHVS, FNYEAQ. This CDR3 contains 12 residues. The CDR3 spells CASSLNYNEQFF. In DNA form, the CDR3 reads TGTGCCAGCAGCTTAAATTACAATGAGCAGTTCTTC.

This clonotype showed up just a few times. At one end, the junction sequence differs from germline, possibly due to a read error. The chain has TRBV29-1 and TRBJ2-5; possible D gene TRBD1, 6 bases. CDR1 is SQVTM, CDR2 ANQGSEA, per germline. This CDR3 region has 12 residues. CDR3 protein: CSVEAGARLRDF. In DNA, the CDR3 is TGCAGCGTTGAAGCAGGGGCTCGTCTCAGGGACTTC. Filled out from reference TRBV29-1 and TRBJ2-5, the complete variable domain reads SAVISQKPSRDICQRGTSLTIQCQVDSQVTMMFWYRQQPGQSLTLIATANQGSEATYESGFVIDKFPISRPNLTFSTLTVSNMSPEDSSIYLCSVEAGARLRDFGPGTRLLVL.

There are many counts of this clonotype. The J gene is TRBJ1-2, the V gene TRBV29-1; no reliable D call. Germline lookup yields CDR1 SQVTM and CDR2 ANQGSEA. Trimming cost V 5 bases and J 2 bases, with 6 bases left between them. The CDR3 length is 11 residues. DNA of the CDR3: TGCAGCGTTCTAGAGAACTATGGCTACACCTTC. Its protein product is CSVLENYGYTF.

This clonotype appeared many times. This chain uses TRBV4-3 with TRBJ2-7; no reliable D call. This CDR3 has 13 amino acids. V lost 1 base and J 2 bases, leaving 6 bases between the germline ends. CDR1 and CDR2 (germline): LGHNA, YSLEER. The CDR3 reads CASSQAVAYEQYF. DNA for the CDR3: TGCGCCAGCAGCCAAGCAGTAGCCTACGAGCAGTACTTC.